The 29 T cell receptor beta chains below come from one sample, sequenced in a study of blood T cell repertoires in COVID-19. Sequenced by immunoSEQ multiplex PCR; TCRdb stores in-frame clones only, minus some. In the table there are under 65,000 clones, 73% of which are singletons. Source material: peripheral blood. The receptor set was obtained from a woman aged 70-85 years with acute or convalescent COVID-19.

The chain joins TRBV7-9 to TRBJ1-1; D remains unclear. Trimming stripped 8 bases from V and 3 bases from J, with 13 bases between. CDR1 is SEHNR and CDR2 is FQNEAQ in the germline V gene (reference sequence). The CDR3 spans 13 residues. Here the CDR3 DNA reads TGTGCCAGCCAAGAGGGATGGGACACTGAAGCTTTCTTT. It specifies CASQEGWDTEAFF.

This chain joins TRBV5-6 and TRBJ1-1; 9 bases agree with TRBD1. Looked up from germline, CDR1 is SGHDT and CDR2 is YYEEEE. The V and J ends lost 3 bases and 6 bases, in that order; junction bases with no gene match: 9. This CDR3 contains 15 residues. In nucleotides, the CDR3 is TGTGCCAGCAGCTGGGGACAGGGAAAGTTCGCTGAAGCTTTCTTT. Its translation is CASSWGQGKFAEAFF.

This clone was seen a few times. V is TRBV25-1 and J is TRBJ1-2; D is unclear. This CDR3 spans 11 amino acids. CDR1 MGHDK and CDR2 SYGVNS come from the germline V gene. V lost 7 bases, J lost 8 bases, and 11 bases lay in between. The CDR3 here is CASKGGWGYTF. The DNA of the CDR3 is TGTGCCAGCAAGGGAGGTTGGGGCTACACCTTC.

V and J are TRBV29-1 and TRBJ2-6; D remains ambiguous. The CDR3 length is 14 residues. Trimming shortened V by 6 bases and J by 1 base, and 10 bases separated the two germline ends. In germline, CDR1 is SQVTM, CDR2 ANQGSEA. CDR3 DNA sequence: TGCAGCGTGGCGGCGGCATCTGGGGCCAACGTCCTGACTTTC. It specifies CSVAAASGANVLTF.

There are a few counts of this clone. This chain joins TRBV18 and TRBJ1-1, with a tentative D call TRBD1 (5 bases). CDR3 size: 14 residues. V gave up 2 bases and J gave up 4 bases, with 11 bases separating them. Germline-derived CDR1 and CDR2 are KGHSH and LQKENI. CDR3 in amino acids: CASSPTRAFTEAFF. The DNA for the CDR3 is TGTGCCAGCTCACCAACCAGGGCGTTCACTGAAGCTTTCTTT. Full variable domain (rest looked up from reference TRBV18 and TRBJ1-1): NAGVMQNPRHLVRRRGQEARLRCSPMKGHSHVYWYRQLPEEGLKFMVYLQKENIIDESGMPKERFSAEFPKEGPSILRIQQVVRGDSAAYFCASSPTRAFTEAFFGQGTRLTVV.

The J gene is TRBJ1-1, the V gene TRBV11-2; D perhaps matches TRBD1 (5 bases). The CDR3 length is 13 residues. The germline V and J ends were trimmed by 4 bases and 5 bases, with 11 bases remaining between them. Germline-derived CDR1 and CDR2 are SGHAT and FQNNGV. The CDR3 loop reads CASSSTRGTEAFF. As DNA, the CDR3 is TGTGCCAGCAGCTCAACTCGGGGGACTGAAGCTTTCTTT.

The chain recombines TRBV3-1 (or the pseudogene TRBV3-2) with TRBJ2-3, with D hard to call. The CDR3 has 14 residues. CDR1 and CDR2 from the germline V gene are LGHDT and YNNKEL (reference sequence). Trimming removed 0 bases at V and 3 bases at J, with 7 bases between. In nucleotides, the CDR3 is TGTGCCAGCAGCCAAGACAGAATTACAGATACGCAGTATTTT. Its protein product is CASSQDRITDTQYF.

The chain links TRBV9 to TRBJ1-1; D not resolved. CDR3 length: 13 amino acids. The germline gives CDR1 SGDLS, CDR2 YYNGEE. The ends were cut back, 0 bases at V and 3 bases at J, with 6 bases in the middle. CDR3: CASSVERDTEAFF. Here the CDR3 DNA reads TGTGCCAGCAGCGTAGAGAGGGACACTGAAGCTTTCTTT.

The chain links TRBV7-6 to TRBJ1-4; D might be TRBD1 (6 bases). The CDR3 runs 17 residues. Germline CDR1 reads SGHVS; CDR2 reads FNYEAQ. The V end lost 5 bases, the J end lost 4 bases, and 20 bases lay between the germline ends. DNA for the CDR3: TGTGCCAGCAGCCGATCCATTTCGACAGGCCGTAATGAAAAACTGTTTTTT. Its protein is CASSRSISTGRNEKLFF. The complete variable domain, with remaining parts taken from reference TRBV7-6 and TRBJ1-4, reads GAGVSQSPRYKVTKRGQDVALRCDPISGHVSLYWYRQALGQGPEFLTYFNYEAQQDKSGLPNDRFSAERPEGSISTLTIQRTEQRDSAMYRCASSRSISTGRNEKLFFGSGTQLSVL.

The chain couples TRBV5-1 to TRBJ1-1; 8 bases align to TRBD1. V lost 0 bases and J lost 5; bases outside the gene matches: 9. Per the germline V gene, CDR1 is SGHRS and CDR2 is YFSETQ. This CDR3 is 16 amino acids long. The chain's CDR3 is CASSLAWTGRRTEAFF. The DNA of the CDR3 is TGCGCCAGCAGCTTGGCCTGGACAGGGCGGAGGACTGAAGCTTTCTTT.

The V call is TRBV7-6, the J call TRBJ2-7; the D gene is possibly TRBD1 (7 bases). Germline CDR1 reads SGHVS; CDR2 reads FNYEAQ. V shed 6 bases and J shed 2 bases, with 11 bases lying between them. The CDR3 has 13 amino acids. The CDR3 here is CASRGGQTYEQYV. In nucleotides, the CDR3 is TGTGCCAGCAGGGGGGGACAGACCTACGAGCAGTACGTC.

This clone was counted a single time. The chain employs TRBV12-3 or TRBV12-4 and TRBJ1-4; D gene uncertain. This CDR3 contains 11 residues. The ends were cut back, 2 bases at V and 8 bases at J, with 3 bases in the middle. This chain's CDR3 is CASSLREKLFF. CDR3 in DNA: TGTGCCAGCAGTTTACGGGAAAAACTGTTTTTT.

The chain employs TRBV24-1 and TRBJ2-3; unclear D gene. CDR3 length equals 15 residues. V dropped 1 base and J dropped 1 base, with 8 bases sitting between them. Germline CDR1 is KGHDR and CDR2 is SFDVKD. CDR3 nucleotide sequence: TGTGCCACCAGTGATTTAGGAGAGGGCACAGATACGCAGTATTTT. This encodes CATSDLGEGTDTQYF.

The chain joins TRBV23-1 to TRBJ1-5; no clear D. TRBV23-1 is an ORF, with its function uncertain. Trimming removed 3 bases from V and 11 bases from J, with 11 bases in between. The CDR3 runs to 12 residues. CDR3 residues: CASSQTPSAQHF. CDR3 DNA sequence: TGCGCCAGCAGTCAGACACCATCGGCCCAGCATTTT.

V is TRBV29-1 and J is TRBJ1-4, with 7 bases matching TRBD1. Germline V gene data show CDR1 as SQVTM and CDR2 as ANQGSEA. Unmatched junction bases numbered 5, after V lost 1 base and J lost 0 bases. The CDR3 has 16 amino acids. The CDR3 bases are TGCAGCGTTGAAGGTGCCGGGACAGCAACTAATGAAAAACTGTTTTTT. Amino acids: CSVEGAGTATNEKLFF.

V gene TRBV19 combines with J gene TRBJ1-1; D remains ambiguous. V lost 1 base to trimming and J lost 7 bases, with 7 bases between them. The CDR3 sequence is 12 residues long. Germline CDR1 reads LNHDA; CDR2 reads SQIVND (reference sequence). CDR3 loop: CASSIGAHEAFF. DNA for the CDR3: TGTGCCAGTAGTATAGGGGCCCATGAAGCTTTCTTT.

CDR3 DNA sequence: TGTGCCAGCAGCGCGACAGGGCCCAGCTACGAGCAGTACTTC. This translates into CASSATGPSYEQYF. The V and J genes are TRBV11-2 and TRBJ2-7; TRBD1 matches at 7 bases. The CDR3 length is 14 residues. Per germline, CDR1 SGHAT and CDR2 FQNNGV. V shed 5 bases, J shed 3 bases, and the junction held 7 bases outside the gene matches.

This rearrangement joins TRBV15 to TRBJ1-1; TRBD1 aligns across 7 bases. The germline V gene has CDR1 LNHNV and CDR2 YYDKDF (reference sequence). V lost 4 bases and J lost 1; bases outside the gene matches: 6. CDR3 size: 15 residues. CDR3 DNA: TGTGCCACCAGCAAAAGACAGGGACCGAACACTGAAGCTTTCTTT. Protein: CATSKRQGPNTEAFF.

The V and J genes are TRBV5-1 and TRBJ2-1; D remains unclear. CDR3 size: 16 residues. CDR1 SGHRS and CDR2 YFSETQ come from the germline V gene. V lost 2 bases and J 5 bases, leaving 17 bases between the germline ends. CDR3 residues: CASSFFRPPDNNEQFF. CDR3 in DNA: TGCGCCAGCAGCTTTTTTAGGCCGCCAGACAACAATGAGCAGTTCTTC.

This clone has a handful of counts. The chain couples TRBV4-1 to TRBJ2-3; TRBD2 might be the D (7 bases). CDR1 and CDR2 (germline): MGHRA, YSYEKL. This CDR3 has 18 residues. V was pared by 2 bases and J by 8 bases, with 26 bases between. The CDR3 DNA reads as TGCGCCAGCAGCCAACCCCTCGTGGCGGGGGCCGGAGGAGGTACGCAGTATTTT. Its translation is CASSQPLVAGAGGGTQYF.

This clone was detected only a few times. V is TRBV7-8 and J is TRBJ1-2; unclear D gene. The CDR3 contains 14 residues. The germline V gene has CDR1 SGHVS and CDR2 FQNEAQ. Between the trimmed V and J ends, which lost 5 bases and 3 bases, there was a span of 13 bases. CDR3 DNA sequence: TGTGCCAGCAGCCCGCACCTTACAGACTATGGCTACACCTTC. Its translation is CASSPHLTDYGYTF.

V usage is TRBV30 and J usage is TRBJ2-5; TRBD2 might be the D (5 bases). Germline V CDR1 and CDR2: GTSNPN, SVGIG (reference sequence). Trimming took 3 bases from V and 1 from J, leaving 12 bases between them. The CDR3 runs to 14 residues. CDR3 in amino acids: CAWSRGKVQETQYF. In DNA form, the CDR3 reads TGTGCCTGGAGCCGAGGGAAGGTCCAAGAGACCCAGTACTTC.

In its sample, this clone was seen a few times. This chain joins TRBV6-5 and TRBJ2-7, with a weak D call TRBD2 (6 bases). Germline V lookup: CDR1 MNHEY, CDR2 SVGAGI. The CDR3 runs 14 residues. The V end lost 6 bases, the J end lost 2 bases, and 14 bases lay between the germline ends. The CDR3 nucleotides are TGTGCCAGCAGCAAACCGGGACTCCCCTACGAGCAGTACTTC. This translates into CASSKPGLPYEQYF.

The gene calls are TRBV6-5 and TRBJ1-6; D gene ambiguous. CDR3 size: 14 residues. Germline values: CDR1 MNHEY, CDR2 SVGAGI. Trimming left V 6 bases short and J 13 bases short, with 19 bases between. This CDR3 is CASSLFLVGGPLHF. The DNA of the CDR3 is TGTGCCAGCAGCCTCTTTTTGGTCGGCGGGCCCCTCCACTTT.

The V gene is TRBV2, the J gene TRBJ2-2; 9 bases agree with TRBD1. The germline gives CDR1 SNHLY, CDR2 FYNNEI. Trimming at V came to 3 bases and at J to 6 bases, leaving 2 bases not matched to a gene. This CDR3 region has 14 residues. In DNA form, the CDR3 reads TGTGCCAGCAGTGAGCGGACAGGGGCCGGGGAGCTGTTTTTT. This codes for CASSERTGAGELFF.

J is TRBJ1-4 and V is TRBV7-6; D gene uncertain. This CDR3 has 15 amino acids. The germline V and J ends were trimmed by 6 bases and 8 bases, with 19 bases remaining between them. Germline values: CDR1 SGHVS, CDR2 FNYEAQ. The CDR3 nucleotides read TGTGCCAGCAGTTACGGTGGCGCGGGAGGAGAAAAACTGTTTTTT. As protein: CASSYGGAGGEKLFF.

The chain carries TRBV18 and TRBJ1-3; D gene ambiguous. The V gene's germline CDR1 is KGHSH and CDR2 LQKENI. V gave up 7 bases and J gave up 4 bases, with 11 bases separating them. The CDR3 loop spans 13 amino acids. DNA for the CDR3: TGTGCCAGCTTCCAAGAGCTCGGAAACACCATATATTTT. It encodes CASFQELGNTIYF.

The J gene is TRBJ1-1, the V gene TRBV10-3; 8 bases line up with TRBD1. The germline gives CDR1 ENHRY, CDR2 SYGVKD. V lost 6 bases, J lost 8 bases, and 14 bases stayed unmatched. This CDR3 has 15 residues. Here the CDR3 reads CAIRDKKAGQGEAFF. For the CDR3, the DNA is TGTGCCATCAGAGACAAAAAAGCCGGACAGGGAGAAGCTTTCTTT.

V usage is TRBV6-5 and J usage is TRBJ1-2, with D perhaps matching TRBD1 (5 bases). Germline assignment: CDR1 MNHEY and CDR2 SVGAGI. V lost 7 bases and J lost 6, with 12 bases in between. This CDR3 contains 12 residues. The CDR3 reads CASTRGGDGYTF. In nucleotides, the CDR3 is TGTGCCAGCACCCGGGGGGGGGATGGCTACACCTTC.